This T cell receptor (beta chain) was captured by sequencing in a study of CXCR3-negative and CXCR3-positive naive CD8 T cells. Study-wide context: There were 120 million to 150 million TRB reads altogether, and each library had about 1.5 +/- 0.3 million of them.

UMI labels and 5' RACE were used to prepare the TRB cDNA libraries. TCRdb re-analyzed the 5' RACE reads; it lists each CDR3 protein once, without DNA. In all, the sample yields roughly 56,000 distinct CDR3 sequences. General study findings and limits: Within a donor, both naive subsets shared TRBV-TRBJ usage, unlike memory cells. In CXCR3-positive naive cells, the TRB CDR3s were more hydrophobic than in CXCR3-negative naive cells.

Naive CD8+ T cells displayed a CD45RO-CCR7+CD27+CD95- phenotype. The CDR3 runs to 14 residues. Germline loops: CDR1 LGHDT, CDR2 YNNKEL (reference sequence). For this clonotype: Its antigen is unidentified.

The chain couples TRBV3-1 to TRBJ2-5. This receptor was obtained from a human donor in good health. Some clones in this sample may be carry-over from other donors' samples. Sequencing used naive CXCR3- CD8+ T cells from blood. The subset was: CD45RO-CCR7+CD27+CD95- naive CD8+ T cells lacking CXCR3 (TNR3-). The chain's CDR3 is CASSQVTTQETQYF.